This TCR beta chain was captured by sequencing in a study of cytomegalovirus exposure and HLA in healthy donors (dated by TCRdb to about 2017). The study in broad terms: An earlier analysis of approximately 640 of the donors reported more than 250 Gb of sequence data and more than 90 million unique TCR beta sequences from 150 million to 200 million T cells. A later genetic analysis used genome-wide SNP genotypes for about three fifths of the 666 donors, treating that subset as a discovery cohort. Alongside the repertoire data, information on donor age, sex, ethnicity and CMV serostatus was compiled. A later analysis re-analyzed previously published TCR beta repertoires from 666 donors and added high-resolution HLA genotyping to study TCR occurrence patterns. Typing coverage varied by locus: roughly 620-640 donors for A, B, C, DRB1 and DQB1; some 520 for DQA1; about 570 for DPA1; around 450 for DPB1. Among roughly 400 genotyped donors of the cohort, an average of approximately 240,000 unique TCR beta nucleotide sequences were sequenced per donor, roughly a sixth of them non-productive. Class I and class II HLA loci were covered by the typing at four-digit resolution. Besides the first cohort of around 700 subjects, a separate validation cohort made up of over 100 different subjects was used. An earlier analysis of 587 of the donors applied high-throughput TCR beta sequencing to assess whether each TCR beta V gene segment acted as functional or pseudogenic. All discovery cohort repertoires had been generated on a single sequencing platform. The later analysis used no new phenotypic data to find candidate immune exposures, relying instead on TCR beta sequences and their occurrence across donors. An early release covering just under 650 HLA-typed donors comprised approximately 290 gigabases of sequencing data and tens of millions of unique TCR sequences. The genetic ancestry cluster associated with self-reported Caucasian donors included around 76% of the 398 genotyped donors. About five DR-DQ haplotypes were treated as single units for association and clustering because of strong linkage in the cohort. The aim of the study was to test whether cataloging public T cell receptors could identify signatures of past pathogen exposure. Using immunosequencing, the study profiled T cell repertoires from approximately 700 subjects and related those repertoires to cytomegalovirus serostatus. To predict cytomegalovirus infection status, the study combined high-throughput TCR immunosequencing, statistical association of individual TCRs with disease status, and machine learning.

Study-wide findings and limitations: In a later analysis, several top co-occurrence clusters were reported to appear linked to parvovirus B19, influenza, CMV and Epstein-Barr virus. According to a later genetic analysis, donors in an Asian-associated ancestry cluster had fewer N-insertions in productive TCRs than the approximately 710-donor mean. According to a later analysis, TCR association rates differed among HLA loci, with DRB1 alleles showing the most associated TCRs and HLA-C alleles showing the fewest. Cytomegalovirus status was reported to be diagnosed by the classifier with high specificity and sensitivity in both the original and validation cohorts. An earlier analysis of several hundred of the donors showed that most TCR beta V segments appeared in productive rearrangements either about 87% or about 30% of the time, which broadly matched IMGT annotations. An association between a missense DCLRE1C variant and V-gene and J-gene trimming of TCR beta chains was found in a later genetic analysis and replicated in an independent cohort. In a later analysis, most CMV-associated TCR beta chains were found to appear HLA-restricted, with HLA associations seemingly driven largely by CMV exposure. A further reported finding was that TCR beta sequences accurately predicted the HLA-A and HLA-B alleles for most subjects in the first cohort. In a later analysis, over 15,000 TCR beta sequences were associated with specific HLA alleles at a false discovery rate of 0.05. CMV serostatus was the only immune exposure information available for the cohort. Presence/absence analyses assumed roughly uniform sequencing depth across donors, an assumption that may not hold. Linkage disequilibrium might explain the correlated functional status among segregating V segments, but an unknown experimental factor could not be ruled out. The earlier analysis of approximately 540 of the donors excluded approximately 17 rarely observed V segments, including chromosome 9 orphons, because counts were too low. HLA typing was unavailable for some donors at each locus, so association tests used only the typed subset. A cluster of highly shared sequence variants was judged likely to be a technical artifact of the sequencing pipeline. Most TCR sequences were seen in very few donors, while some public TCRs were found in many individuals. According to the authors, the approach could potentially be generalized to other disease states and immunological phenotypes. A later analysis found that HLA-associated TCR beta chains were more clonally expanded and had lower generation probabilities than equally common non-associated chains. In vitro tests confirmed that a few of the cytomegalovirus-associated TCR beta chains recognize cytomegalovirus antigens. A total of roughly 160 TCR beta chains were listed by the study as associated with cytomegalovirus. Assigning TCR associations to individual alleles was difficult when HLA alleles, especially DR and DQ, strongly co-occurred. Only TCR beta chains were sequenced in this cohort, and the absence of alpha or paired-chain data limited detectable features.

The cohort was made up of about 610 healthy bone marrow donors. Cohort members were all nominally healthy when sampled, although unrecorded immune exposures were likely present. Of the roughly 700 cohort members, just under 300 had a positive CMV serostatus and 350 to 450 had a negative one, while no CMV serostatus was recorded for the donor. Every donor gave a peripheral blood sample, and the peripheral blood mononuclear cells from that sample were used for TCR beta sequencing. Genomic DNA extraction from the blood cell samples was performed with the Qiagen DNeasy Blood Extraction Kit. Comments on this clone: Its antigen specificity is not known. Within one base of it there is no much larger clone, and no base qualities were kept.

To prepare the library, the immunoSEQ multiplex PCR assay was applied. The multiplex PCR relied on a mix of 60 forward primers for TCR Vbeta segments and 13 reverse primers for TCR Jbeta segments. Amplification of the CDR3 region of rearranged TCR beta genes was performed with a multiplex PCR assay on genomic DNA. The Illumina HiSeq System was used to sequence the amplified TCR beta libraries as 87-base-pair reads. Per the authors' processing: A later analysis tallied 70 million to 100 million unique TCR beta chains across the 666 repertoires, and about 12 million of those chains were shared by two or more donors. Raw reads were error-corrected and collapsed into unique sequences by a nearest-neighbor algorithm in which closely related sequences were merged to remove PCR and sequencing errors. To assign V, D and J gene segments, CDR3 sequences were aligned to IMGT reference sequences. For a sequence to be retained, at least a six-nucleotide match to both a V gene segment and a J gene segment was required. A rearrangement was called productive if the CDR3 had no stop codons and remained in frame with V and J, and every other rearrangement was called non-productive. Following IMGT convention, CDR3 was defined as the stretch from the second conserved V-encoded cysteine to the conserved J-encoded phenylalanine. The earlier analysis of 500 to 750 of the donors excluded any sequence lacking an unambiguous match to a single V gene segment. In an earlier analysis of approximately 550 of the donors, V segments were called functional above 56.7% productive rearrangements and were called segregating when the between-donor standard deviation exceeded 5%. A statistical classification framework was developed to diagnose cytomegalovirus status using the catalog of TCR beta chain sequences. A later analysis assigned V and J genes by comparing TCR nucleotide sequences with IMGT/GENE-DB human TR gene sequences. The TCRdist pipeline was used in a later analysis to assign CDR3 sequences and most-parsimonious VDJ recombination scenarios. A later analysis defined each TCR beta chain by its CDR3 amino acid sequence plus V-gene family, and excluded reads lacking a unique V-gene family. As a way to deal with suspected cross-contamination and a sequencing artifact, a later analysis dropped hundreds of nucleotide sequences that were highly shared and had low generation probability. In a later analysis, a clonal expansion index for each public chain was calculated from normalized within-repertoire ranks of inferred template counts. A later analysis computed generation probabilities with a VDJ recombination model fitted to out-of-frame rearrangements, and checked the results against IGoR. Hypergeometric tests were used in a later analysis to score TCR-TCR, TCR-HLA and TCR-CMV co-occurrence, with a repertoire-size bias correction applied to the TCR pairs. In a later analysis, false discovery rates were estimated by permuting HLA or CMV assignments 20 times. In a later analysis, co-occurring TCRs were grouped with DBSCAN, and TCRdist sequence similarity was added when clustering was performed within HLA-allele-positive subsets. Repertoires with fewer than 30,000 or more than 120,000 public chains were left out of co-occurrence clustering, as were five repertoires with anomalous nucleotide sharing. In its TCRdb copy, this immuneACCESS table keeps in-frame sequences only and misses some clones. Where compared with another copy, unresolved V genes explain less than half of these, and the others have no known cause. That table is the source of V, J and clone size, and D and trimming were worked out from the DNA. The sample records just over 65,000 clones, roughly four fifths of which are singletons. Around 7% of the sample is in the top ten clones.

The TCR originated in a human donor in good health. Sequencing input: PBMCs.

The CDR3 in this case is CASSMVFGDRGLAGPNEQFF. Here is the DNA: TGTGCCAGTAGTATGGTTTTCGGGGACAGGGGGCTAGCGGGGCCCAATGAGCAGTTCTTC. Rearrangement joined TRBV19 to TRBJ2-1; the junction holds 12 bases that match TRBD1. The germline V gene (reference sequence) supplies CDR1 LNHDA and CDR2 SQIVND. V and J are trimmed by 3 bases and 6 bases, and the gene matches miss 18 bases of the junction. The CDR3 spans 20 residues, from the cysteine through the phenylalanine. Solely the CDR3 DNA is kept, with 60 bases framed from the first base.